This T cell receptor beta chain was documented in a study of blood T cell repertoires in COVID-19. On the study more broadly: Acute and convalescent COVID-19 specimens originated in the United States, Italy and Spain. PBMCs, B-cell-depleted T cells, or T cells were the source of the cDNA or gDNA that made up the material.

Original analysis: It was from reference gene primer amplification that nucleated cell counts were estimated. Data came from immunoSEQ multiplex PCR; TCRdb stores just in-frame clones and leaves some out. That table supplies the V and J calls and clone size; D and trimming were determined from the DNA. The profile shows 150,000 to 180,000 clones, approximately 83% of them singletons. This CDR3 has 18 amino acids. V dropped 1 base and J dropped 0; count of bases not matched to a gene: 9. Germline CDR1 reads SGHTA; CDR2 reads FQGNSA. The Seattle patients, enrolled during active infection, were followed longitudinally.

This TCR was sampled from a woman aged 60-75 years with COVID-19, enrolled during active disease. The chain couples TRBV7-2 to TRBJ2-4, with 7 nucleotides matching TRBD2. Sequencing input: peripheral blood. CDR3 protein: CASSLVPPSGLAKNIQYF. The CDR3 DNA is TGTGCCAGCAGCTTAGTTCCCCCTAGCGGACTAGCCAAAAACATTCAGTACTTC.